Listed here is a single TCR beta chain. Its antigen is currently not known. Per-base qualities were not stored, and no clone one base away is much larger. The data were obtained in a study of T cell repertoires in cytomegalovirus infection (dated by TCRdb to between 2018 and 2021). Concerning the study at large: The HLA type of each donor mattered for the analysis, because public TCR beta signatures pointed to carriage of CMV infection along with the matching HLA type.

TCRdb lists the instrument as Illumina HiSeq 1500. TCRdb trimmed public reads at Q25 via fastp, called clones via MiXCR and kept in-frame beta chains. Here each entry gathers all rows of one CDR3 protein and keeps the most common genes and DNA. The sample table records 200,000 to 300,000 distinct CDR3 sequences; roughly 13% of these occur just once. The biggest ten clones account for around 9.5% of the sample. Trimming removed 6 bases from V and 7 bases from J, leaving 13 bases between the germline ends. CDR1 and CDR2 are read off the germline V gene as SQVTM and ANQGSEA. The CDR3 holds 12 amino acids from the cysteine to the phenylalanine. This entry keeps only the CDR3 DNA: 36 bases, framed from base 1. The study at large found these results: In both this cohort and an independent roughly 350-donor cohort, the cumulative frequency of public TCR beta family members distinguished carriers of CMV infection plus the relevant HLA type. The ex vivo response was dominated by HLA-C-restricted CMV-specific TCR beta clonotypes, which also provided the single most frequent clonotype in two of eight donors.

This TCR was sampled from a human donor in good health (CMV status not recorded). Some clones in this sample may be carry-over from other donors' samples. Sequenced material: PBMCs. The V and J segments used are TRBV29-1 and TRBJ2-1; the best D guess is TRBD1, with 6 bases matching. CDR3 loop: CSVVRDNNEQFF. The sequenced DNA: TGCAGCGTCGTCCGGGACAATAATGAGCAGTTCTTC.